The present T cell receptor beta chain was sequenced within a study of blood T cell repertoires in COVID-19. Across the whole study: The United States, Italy and Spain were the sources of the acute and convalescent COVID-19 samples. In each case, the material was cDNA or gDNA derived from T cells, B-cell-depleted T cells, or PBMCs.

How the authors handled the data: The authors estimated nucleated cell counts from reference gene primer amplification. Generated by immunoSEQ multiplex PCR, the TCRdb table keeps only in-frame clones and is missing some. V and J calls and clone size are copied from that table; D and trimming were computed from the DNA. The sample holds 80,000 to 100,000 clones, about 86% seen once. V shed 1 base, J shed 8 bases, and the junction held 6 bases outside the gene matches. Germline assignment: CDR1 MGHRA and CDR2 YSYEKL. This CDR3 has 14 residues. The chain couples TRBV4-1 to TRBJ1-2; 8 bases agree with TRBD1. Sequenced sample: peripheral blood. The source is a woman in her fifties or sixties in a cohort sampled during active or convalescent COVID-19. Written as DNA, the CDR3 is TGCGCCAGCAGCCAAGGGCAGGGGGCGGGGGGCTACACCTTC. The encoded protein is CASSQGQGAGGYTF.